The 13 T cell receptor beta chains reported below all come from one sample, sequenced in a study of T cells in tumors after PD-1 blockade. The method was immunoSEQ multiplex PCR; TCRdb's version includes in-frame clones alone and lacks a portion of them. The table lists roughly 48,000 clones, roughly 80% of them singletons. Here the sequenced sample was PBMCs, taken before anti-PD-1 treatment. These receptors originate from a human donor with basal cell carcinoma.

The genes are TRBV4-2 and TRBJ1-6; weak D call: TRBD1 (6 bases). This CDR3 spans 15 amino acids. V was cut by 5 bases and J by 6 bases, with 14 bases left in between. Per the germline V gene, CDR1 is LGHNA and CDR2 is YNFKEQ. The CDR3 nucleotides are TGTGCCAGCAGCGAAGGGGCAGGGGCTAATTCACCCCTCCACTTT. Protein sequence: CASSEGAGANSPLHF.

CDR3 DNA: TGTGCCACCAGTGAAACTAGAGACCACCAAGAGACCCAGTACTTC. This codes for CATSETRDHQETQYF. V is TRBV24-1 and J is TRBJ2-5; perhaps TRBD2 as D (5 bases). In germline, CDR1 is KGHDR, CDR2 SFDVKD. The CDR3 runs to 15 residues. V was clipped by 4 bases and J by 0 bases, with 11 bases between them.

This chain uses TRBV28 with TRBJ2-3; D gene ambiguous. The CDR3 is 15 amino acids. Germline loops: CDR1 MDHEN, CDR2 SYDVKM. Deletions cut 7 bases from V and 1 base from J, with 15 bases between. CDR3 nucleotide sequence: TGTGCCAGCACCCCAGGTTCATGGGGCACAGATACGCAGTATTTT. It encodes CASTPGSWGTDTQYF.

The CDR3 region is CAWRILDQNTGELFF. CDR3 DNA sequence: TGTGCCTGGAGGATTCTTGACCAGAACACCGGGGAGCTGTTTTTT. The V gene is TRBV30, the J gene TRBJ2-2; D gene unclear. Germline V gene lookup returns CDR1 GTSNPN and CDR2 SVGIG (reference sequence). The CDR3 consists of 15 residues. V lost 3 bases to trimming and J lost 1 base, with 12 bases between them.

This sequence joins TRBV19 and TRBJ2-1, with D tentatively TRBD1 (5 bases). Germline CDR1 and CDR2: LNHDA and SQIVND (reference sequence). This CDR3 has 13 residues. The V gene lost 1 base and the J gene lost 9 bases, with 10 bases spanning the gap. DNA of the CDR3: TGTGCCAGTAGTATAGCTCCGGACATTGAGCAGTTCTTC. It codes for CASSIAPDIEQFF. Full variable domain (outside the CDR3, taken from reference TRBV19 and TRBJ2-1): DGGITQSPKYLFRKEGQNVTLSCEQNLNHDAMYWYRQDPGQGLRLIYYSQIVNDFQKGDIAEGYSVSREKKESFPLTVTSAQKNPTAFYLCASSIAPDIEQFFGPGTRLTVL.

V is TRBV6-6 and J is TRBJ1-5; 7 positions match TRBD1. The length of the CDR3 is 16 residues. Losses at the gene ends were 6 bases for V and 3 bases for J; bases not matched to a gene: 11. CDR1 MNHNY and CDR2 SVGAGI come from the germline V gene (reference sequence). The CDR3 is CASRSGGARNNQPQHF. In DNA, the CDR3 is TGTGCCAGCAGATCAGGGGGTGCGAGGAACAATCAGCCCCAGCATTTT.

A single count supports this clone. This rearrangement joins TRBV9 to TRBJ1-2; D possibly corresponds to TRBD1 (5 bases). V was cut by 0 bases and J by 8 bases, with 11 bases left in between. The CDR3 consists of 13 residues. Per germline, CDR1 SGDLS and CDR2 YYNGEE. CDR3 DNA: TGTGCCAGCAGCGTAGTGGGACCAGAGGGCTACACCTTC. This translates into CASSVVGPEGYTF.

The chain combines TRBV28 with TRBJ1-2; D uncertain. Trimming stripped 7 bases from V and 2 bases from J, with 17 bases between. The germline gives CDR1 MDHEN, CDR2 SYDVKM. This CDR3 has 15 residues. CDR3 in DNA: TGTGCCAGCATACGAAGGAGGGCGCTGAACTATGGCTACACCTTC. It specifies CASIRRRALNYGYTF.

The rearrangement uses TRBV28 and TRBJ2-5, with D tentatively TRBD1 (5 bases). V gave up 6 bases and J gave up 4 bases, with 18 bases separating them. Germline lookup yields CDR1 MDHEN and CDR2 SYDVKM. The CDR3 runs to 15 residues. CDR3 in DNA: TGTGCCAGCAGCCGCGCCGGATGGGGCGGAGAGACCCAGTACTTC. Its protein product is CASSRAGWGGETQYF. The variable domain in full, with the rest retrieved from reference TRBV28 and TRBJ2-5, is DVKVTQSSRYLVKRTGEKVFLECVQDMDHENMFWYRQDPGLGLRLIYFSYDVKMKEKGDIPEGYSVSREKKERFSLILESASTNQTSMYLCASSRAGWGGETQYFGPGTRLLVL.

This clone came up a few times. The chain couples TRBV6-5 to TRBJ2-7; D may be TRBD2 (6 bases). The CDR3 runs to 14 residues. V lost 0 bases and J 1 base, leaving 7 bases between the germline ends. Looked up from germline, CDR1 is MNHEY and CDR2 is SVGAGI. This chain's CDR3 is CASSYSRESYEQYF. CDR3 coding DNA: TGTGCCAGCAGTTACTCACGGGAGTCCTACGAGCAGTACTTC.

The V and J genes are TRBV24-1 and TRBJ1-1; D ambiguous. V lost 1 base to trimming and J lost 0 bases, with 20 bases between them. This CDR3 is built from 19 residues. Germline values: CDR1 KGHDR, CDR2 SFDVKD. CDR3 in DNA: TGTGCCACCAGTGATTTTCTGGTGGGGTCTTTAGGGTTGAACACTGAAGCTTTCTTT. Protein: CATSDFLVGSLGLNTEAFF.

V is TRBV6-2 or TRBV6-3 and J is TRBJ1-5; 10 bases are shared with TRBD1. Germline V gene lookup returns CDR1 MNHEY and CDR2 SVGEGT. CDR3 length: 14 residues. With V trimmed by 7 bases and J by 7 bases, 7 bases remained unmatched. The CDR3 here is CASNPGQGEQPQHF. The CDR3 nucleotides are TGTGCCAGCAACCCTGGACAGGGGGAACAGCCCCAGCATTTT.

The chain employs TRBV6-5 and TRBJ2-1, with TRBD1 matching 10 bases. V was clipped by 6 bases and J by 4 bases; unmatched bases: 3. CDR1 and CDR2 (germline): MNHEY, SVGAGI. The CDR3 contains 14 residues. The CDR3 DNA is TGTGCCAGCAGGCGGGACAGGGGTTACAATGAGCAGTTCTTC. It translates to CASRRDRGYNEQFF.